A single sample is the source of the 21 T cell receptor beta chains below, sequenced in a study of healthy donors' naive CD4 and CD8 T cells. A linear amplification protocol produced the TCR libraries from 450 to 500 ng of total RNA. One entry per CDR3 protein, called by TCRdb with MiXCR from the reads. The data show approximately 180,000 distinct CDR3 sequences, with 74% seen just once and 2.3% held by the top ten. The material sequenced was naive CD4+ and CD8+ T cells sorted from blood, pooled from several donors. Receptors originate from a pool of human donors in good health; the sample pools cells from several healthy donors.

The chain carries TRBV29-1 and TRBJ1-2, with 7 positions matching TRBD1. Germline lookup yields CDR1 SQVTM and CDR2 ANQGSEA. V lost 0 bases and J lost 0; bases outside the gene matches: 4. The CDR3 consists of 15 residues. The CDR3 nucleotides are TGCAGCGTTGAAGATCGCAGGGGGACTAACTATGGCTACACCTTC. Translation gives CSVEDRRGTNYGYTF.

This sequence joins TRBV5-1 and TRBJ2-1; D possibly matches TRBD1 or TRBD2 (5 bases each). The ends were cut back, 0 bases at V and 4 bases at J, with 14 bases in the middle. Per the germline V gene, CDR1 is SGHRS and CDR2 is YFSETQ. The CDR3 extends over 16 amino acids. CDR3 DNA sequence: TGCGCCAGCAGCTTGGATGGGGACGTTCTGTACAATGAGCAGTTCTTC. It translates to CASSLDGDVLYNEQFF.

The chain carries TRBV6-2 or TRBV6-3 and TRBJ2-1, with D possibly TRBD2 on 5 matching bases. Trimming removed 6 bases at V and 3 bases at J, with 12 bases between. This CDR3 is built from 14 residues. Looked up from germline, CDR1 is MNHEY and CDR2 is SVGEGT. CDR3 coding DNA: TGTGCCAGCAGACGACCCGGGAACTACAATGAGCAGTTCTTC. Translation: CASRRPGNYNEQFF.

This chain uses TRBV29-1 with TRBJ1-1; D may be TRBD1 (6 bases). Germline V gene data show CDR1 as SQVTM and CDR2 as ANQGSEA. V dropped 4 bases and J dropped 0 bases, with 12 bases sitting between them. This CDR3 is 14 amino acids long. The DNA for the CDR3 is TGCAGCGTTGTTCGGCGGGGGCTGAACACTGAAGCTTTCTTT. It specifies CSVVRRGLNTEAFF. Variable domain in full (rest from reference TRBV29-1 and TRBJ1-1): SAVISQKPSRDICQRGTSLTIQCQVDSQVTMMFWYRQQPGQSLTLIATANQGSEATYESGFVIDKFPISRPNLTFSTLTVSNMSPEDSSIYLCSVVRRGLNTEAFFGQGTRLTVV.

CDR3 in DNA: TGCGCCAGCAGCTGGCGGTGGGGGGCGAATGAGCAGTTCTTC. The encoded protein is CASSWRWGANEQFF. The chain combines TRBV5-1 with TRBJ2-1; D tentatively fits TRBD1 or TRBD2 (6 bases each). CDR3 length: 14 amino acids. V gave up 3 bases and J gave up 7 bases, with 14 bases separating them. The germline gives CDR1 SGHRS, CDR2 YFSETQ.

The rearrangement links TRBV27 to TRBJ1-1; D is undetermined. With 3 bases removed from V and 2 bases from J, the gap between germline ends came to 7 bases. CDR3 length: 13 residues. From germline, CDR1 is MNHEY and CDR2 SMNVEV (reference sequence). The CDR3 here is CASSFDGNTEAFF. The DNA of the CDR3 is TGTGCCAGCAGTTTTGACGGTAACACTGAAGCTTTCTTT.

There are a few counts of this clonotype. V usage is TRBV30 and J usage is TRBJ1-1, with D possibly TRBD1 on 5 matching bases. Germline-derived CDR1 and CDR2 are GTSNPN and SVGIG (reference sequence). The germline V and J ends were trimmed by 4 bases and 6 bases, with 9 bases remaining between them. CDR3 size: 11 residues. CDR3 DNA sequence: TGTGCCTGGAATTTGGGGCCTGAAGCTTTCTTT. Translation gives CAWNLGPEAFF.

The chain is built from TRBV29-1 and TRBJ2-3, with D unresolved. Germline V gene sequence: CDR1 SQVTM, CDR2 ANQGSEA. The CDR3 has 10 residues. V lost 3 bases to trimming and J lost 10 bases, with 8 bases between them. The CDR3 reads CSVEFDPQYF. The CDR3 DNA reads TGCAGCGTTGAGTTTGATCCGCAGTATTTT.

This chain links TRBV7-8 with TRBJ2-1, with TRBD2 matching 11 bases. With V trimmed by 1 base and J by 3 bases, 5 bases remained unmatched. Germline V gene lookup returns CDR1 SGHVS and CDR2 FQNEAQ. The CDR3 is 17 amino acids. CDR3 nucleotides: TGTGCCAGCAGCTTAGAGACTAGCGGGATGAGCTACAATGAGCAGTTCTTC. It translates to CASSLETSGMSYNEQFF.

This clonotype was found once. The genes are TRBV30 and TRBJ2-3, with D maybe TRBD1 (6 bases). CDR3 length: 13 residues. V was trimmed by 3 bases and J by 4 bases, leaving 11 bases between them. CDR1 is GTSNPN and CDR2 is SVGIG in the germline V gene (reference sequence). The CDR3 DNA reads TGTGCCTGGAGAGCAGGGGTCCCAGATACGCAGTATTTT. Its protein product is CAWRAGVPDTQYF.

The CDR3: CSVGGLAGAREQFF. The CDR3 DNA follows: TGCAGCGTTGGCGGACTAGCGGGAGCTAGGGAGCAGTTCTTC. The chain couples TRBV29-1 to TRBJ2-1; TRBD2 matches 13 bases. CDR3 length: 14 amino acids. Germline lookup yields CDR1 SQVTM and CDR2 ANQGSEA. Germline trimming cut 4 bases from V and 10 bases from J; bases unmatched to any gene: 7.

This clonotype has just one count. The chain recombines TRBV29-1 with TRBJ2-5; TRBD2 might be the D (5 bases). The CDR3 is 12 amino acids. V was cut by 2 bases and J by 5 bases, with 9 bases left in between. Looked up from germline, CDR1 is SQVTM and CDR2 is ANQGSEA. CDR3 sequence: CSVERGRETQYF. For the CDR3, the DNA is TGCAGCGTTGAACGGGGAAGGGAGACCCAGTACTTC.

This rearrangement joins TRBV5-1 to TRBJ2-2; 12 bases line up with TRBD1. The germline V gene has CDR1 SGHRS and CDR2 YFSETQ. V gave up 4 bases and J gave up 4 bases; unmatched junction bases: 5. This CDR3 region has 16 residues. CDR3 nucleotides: TGCGCCAGCAGCCCCGCGGGACAGGGGGCCACCGGGGAGCTGTTTTTT. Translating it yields CASSPAGQGATGELFF.

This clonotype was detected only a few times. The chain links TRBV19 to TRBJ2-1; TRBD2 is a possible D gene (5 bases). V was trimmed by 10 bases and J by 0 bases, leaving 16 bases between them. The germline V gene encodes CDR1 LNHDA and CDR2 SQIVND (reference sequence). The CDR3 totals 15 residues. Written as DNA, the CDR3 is TGTGCCACCCAGGAGGTCCCCAGCTCCTACAATGAGCAGTTCTTC. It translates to CATQEVPSSYNEQFF.

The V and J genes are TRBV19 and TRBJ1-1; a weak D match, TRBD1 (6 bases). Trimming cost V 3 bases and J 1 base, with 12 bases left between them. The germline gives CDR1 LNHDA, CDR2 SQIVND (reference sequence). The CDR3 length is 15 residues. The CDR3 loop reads CASSMAGDTNTEAFF. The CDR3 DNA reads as TGTGCCAGTAGTATGGCAGGGGATACGAACACTGAAGCTTTCTTT.

The CDR3 spells CASSAQLETQYF. In nucleotides, the CDR3 is TGTGCCAGCAGCGCTCAACTCGAGACCCAGTACTTC. The rearrangement uses TRBV5-6 and TRBJ2-5; D unclear. Between the trimmed V and J ends, which lost 4 bases and 5 bases, there was a span of 9 bases. This CDR3 spans 12 amino acids. Germline CDR1 SGHDT, CDR2 YYEEEE. Full variable domain (outside the CDR3, taken from reference TRBV5-6 and TRBJ2-5): DAGVTQSPTHLIKTRGQQVTLRCSPKSGHDTVSWYQQALGQGPQFIFQYYEEEERQRGNFPDRFSGHQFPNYSSELNVNALLLGDSALYLCASSAQLETQYFGPGTRLLVL.

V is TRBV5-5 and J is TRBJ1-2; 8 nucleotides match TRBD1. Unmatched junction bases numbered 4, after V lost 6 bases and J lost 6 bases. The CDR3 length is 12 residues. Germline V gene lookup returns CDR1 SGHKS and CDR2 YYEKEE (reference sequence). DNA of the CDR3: TGTGCCAGCACCCAGGGGGCAGATGGCTACACCTTC. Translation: CASTQGADGYTF.

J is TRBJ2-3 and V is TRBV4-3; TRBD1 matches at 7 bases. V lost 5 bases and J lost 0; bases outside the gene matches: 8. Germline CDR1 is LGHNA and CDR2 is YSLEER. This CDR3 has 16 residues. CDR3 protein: CASSTLGQISTDTQYF. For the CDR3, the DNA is TGCGCCAGCAGCACCCTGGGACAGATAAGCACAGATACGCAGTATTTT.

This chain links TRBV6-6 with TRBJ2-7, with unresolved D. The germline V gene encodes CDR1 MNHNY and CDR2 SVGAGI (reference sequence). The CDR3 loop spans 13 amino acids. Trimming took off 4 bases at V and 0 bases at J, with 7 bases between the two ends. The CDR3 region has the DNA TGTGCCAGCAGTTCCGGCTACTCCTACGAGCAGTACTTC. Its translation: CASSSGYSYEQYF.

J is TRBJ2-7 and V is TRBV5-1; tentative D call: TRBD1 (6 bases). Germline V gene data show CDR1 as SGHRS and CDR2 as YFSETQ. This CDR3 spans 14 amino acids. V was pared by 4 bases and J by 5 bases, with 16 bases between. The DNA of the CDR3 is TGCGCCAGCAGCACCCCAGGACAGTCGAACGAGCAGTACTTC. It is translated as CASSTPGQSNEQYF.

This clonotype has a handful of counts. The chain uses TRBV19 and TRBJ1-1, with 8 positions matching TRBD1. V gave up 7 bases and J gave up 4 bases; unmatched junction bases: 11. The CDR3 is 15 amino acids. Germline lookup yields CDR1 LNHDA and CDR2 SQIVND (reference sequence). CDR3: CASTKLQGGGTEAFF. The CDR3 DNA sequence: TGTGCCAGTACCAAGCTACAGGGGGGTGGCACTGAAGCTTTCTTT.